This entry lists 16 T cell receptor beta chains sequenced from one sample in a study of blood T cell repertoires in COVID-19. This table comes from immunoSEQ multiplex PCR, and its TCRdb copy is limited to in-frame clones, with some not included. The sample has over 85,000 clones; 87% are singletons. Sample: peripheral blood. The receptors shown here come from a man in his 70s with acute or convalescent COVID-19.

The chain joins TRBV3-1 (or the pseudogene TRBV3-2) to TRBJ2-3, with 10 bases that match TRBD2. CDR3 length equals 13 residues. Germline V gives CDR1 LGHDT, CDR2 YNNKEL (reference sequence). The ends lost 2 bases at V and 11 bases at J; junction bases unmatched: 4. CDR3 amino acids: CASSQPIAGGQYF. The CDR3 DNA reads TGTGCCAGCAGCCAACCGATAGCGGGGGGGCAGTATTTT.

The chain couples TRBV18 to TRBJ1-3, with D hard to call. CDR1 is KGHSH and CDR2 is LQKENI in the germline V gene. This CDR3 is built from 15 residues. The germline V and J ends were trimmed by 1 base and 0 bases, with 7 bases remaining between them. The CDR3 DNA reads as TGTGCCAGCTCACCACTACGGGGCTCTGGAAACACCATATATTTT. Amino acid sequence: CASSPLRGSGNTIYF.

V is TRBV5-1 and J is TRBJ2-5; a weak D match, TRBD2 (5 bases). In germline, CDR1 is SGHRS, CDR2 YFSETQ. Trimming shortened V by 0 bases and J by 10 bases, and 13 bases separated the two germline ends. The CDR3 extends over 13 amino acids. The CDR3 here is CASSLDGVLGQYF. CDR3 in DNA: TGCGCCAGCAGCTTGGACGGGGTTCTAGGCCAGTACTTC.

J is TRBJ2-6 and V is TRBV6-2 or TRBV6-3; TRBD2 might be the D (5 bases). The CDR3 is 15 amino acids. CDR1 and CDR2 from the germline V gene are MNHEY and SVGEGT. The V end was cut by 4 bases, the J end by 3 bases, with 10 bases between. CDR3 nucleotides: TGTGCCAGCAGTTCCTGGGGAGTTGGGGCCAACGTCCTGACTTTC. It is translated as CASSSWGVGANVLTF.

This clone was detected a few times. This chain connects TRBV7-2 to TRBJ1-3; 10 bases align to TRBD1. CDR1 and CDR2 from the germline V gene are SGHTA and FQGNSA. The J segment lost 2 bases and the V segment lost 6 bases, leaving 4 bases of the junction unmatched. This CDR3 has 15 residues. The CDR3 DNA sequence: TGTGCCAGCAGAGTGGACAGGGGGGCTGGAAACACCATATATTTT. This encodes CASRVDRGAGNTIYF.

This clone has just a few counts. This chain links TRBV11-1 with TRBJ2-7; perhaps TRBD1 as D (5 bases). CDR1 is SGHAT, CDR2 FQDESV, per germline (reference sequence). V lost 4 bases and J 5 bases, leaving 6 bases between the germline ends. The CDR3 has 11 amino acids. CDR3 sequence reads: CASSSRDEQYF. In nucleotides, the CDR3 is TGTGCCAGCAGCTCCAGGGACGAGCAGTACTTC. The full variable domain, its missing parts supplied by reference TRBV11-1 and TRBJ2-7, is EAEVAQSPRYKITEKSQAVAFWCDPISGHATLYWYRQILGQGPELLVQFQDESVVDDSQLPKDRFSAERLKGVDSTLKIQPAELGDSAMYLCASSSRDEQYFGPGTRLTVT.

This chain links TRBV6-5 with TRBJ2-7; possibly TRBD1 for D (5 bases). The CDR3 length is 14 residues. Germline-derived CDR1 and CDR2 are MNHEY and SVGAGI. The V gene lost 7 bases and the J gene lost 0 bases, with 13 bases spanning the gap. CDR3 DNA sequence: TGTGCCAGCATACCAGGGCCGCCCTCCTACGAGCAGTACGTC. Translating gives CASIPGPPSYEQYV.

This chain uses TRBV24-1 with TRBJ2-3; 7 bases are a match to TRBD2. The germline CDR1 and CDR2 sequences are KGHDR and SFDVKD. With 3 bases clipped from V and 5 bases from J, the junction kept 10 bases outside the gene matches. This CDR3 contains 16 residues. The CDR3 nucleotides read TGTGCCACCAGTGATCCACTGGGAGGGCGAGGAGATACGCAGTATTTT. Encoded protein: CATSDPLGGRGDTQYF.

In its sample, this clone was seen once. The CDR3 nucleotides read TGTGCCAGCAGCCGGCTGGCGGCGGAGGCAGGCTATTCACCCCTCCACTTT. This codes for CASSRLAAEAGYSPLHF. V usage is TRBV5-5 and J usage is TRBJ1-6, with D uncertain. The CDR3 is made up of 17 amino acids. With 4 bases removed from V and 8 bases from J, the gap between germline ends came to 22 bases. Germline V gene lookup returns CDR1 SGHKS and CDR2 YYEKEE (reference sequence).

This clone came up a few times. The chain has TRBV9 and TRBJ1-6; D remains unclear. CDR3 length: 15 amino acids. V lost 0 bases, J lost 4 bases, and 8 bases lay in between. Per germline, CDR1 SGDLS and CDR2 YYNGEE. In nucleotides, the CDR3 is TGTGCCAGCAGCGTAGAGCCGGTTTATAATTCACCCCTCCACTTT. This translates into CASSVEPVYNSPLHF.

This clone appeared once. The chain carries TRBV19 and TRBJ1-1, with D unclear. The germline CDR1 and CDR2 sequences are LNHDA and SQIVND (reference sequence). The CDR3 is 14 amino acids. Trimming stripped 7 bases from V and 0 bases from J, with 12 bases between. CDR3: CASKNAGLNTEAFF. The CDR3 nucleotides read TGTGCCAGTAAAAACGCAGGCCTGAACACTGAAGCTTTCTTT.

The CDR3 spells CASSSLAGGRNEQFF. The CDR3, as DNA: TGTGCCAGCAGCTCGTTAGCGGGGGGGCGCAATGAGCAGTTCTTC. The chain combines TRBV11-2 with TRBJ2-1; 11 bases agree with TRBD2. The CDR3 extends over 15 amino acids. Germline CDR1 SGHAT, CDR2 FQNNGV. After removal of 4 bases from V and 6 bases from J, the junction contained 5 bases not matched to a gene.

The chain joins TRBV10-3 to TRBJ1-1; tentative D call: TRBD1 (6 bases). Looked up from germline, CDR1 is ENHRY and CDR2 is SYGVKD. Trimming took 5 bases from V and 6 from J, leaving 10 bases between them. CDR3 length: 12 residues. In DNA, the CDR3 is TGTGCCATCAGTTCGGGGGGCCCTGAAGCTTTCTTT. This codes for CAISSGGPEAFF.

The rearrangement joins TRBV10-3 to TRBJ2-5; TRBD2 aligns across 10 bases. CDR1 is ENHRY, CDR2 SYGVKD, per germline. The CDR3 runs to 15 residues. The V segment lost 10 bases and the J segment 2 bases; nucleotides outside the gene matches: 10. The CDR3 reads CATSPLAGVQETQYF. The CDR3 DNA reads TGTGCCACCTCTCCCCTAGCGGGGGTGCAAGAGACCCAGTACTTC.

This chain connects TRBV5-1 to TRBJ2-3, with 16 bases matching TRBD2. Germline assignment: CDR1 SGHRS and CDR2 YFSETQ. The CDR3 runs 16 residues. V lost 7 bases, J lost 4 bases, and 6 bases stayed unmatched. The CDR3 sequence is CASFGTSGGAADTQYF. CDR3 in DNA: TGCGCCAGCTTCGGGACTAGCGGGGGGGCCGCAGATACGCAGTATTTT.

The V and J genes are TRBV5-1 and TRBJ1-1; D might be TRBD1 (6 bases). V lost 2 bases, J lost 1 base, and 12 bases lay in between. The CDR3 loop spans 15 amino acids. CDR1 and CDR2 (germline): SGHRS, YFSETQ. CDR3 in amino acids: CASSFSAQGNTEAFF. The CDR3, as DNA: TGCGCCAGCAGCTTTTCCGCACAGGGGAACACTGAAGCTTTCTTT.